What follows is one TCR beta chain and its context. Its antigen is undetermined. The data were taken from a study of cytomegalovirus exposure and HLA in healthy donors. Overall study: HLA-typed donors were the source of around 87 million unique TCRs, which an early data release held. Ancestry clustering placed around 81% of roughly 410 genotyped donors in the Caucasian-associated cluster.

Trimming stripped 8 bases from V and 8 bases from J, with 13 bases between. CDR3 size: 12 residues. CDR1 and CDR2 from the germline V gene are SGHTA and FQGNSA. Overall study findings and caveats: In presence/absence analyses, roughly uniform sequencing depth across donors was assumed. More clonal expansion characterized HLA-associated TCR beta chains than equally common others in a later analysis.

Both 60 Vbeta primers and 13 Jbeta primers went into the PCR. The method was immunoSEQ multiplex PCR; TCRdb's version includes in-frame clones alone and lacks a portion of them. The table lists 150,000 to 200,000 clones, 77% of them singletons, with over 2% in the top ten. The TCR sequence derives from a woman aged 35 to 49 in good health and CMV-seropositive. V is TRBV7-2 and J is TRBJ2-4, with D uncertain. Sample: PBMCs. This CDR3 reads CASGESFDIQYF. The CDR3 DNA follows: TGTGCCAGCGGTGAGAGTTTTGACATTCAGTACTTC. The full variable domain, in which reference TRBV7-2 and TRBJ2-4 provide the parts outside the CDR3, is GAGVSQSPSNKVTEKGKDVELRCDPISGHTALYWYRQSLGQGLEFLIYFQGNSAPDKSGLPSDRFSAERTGGSVSTLTIQRTQQEDSAVYLCASGESFDIQYFGAGTRLSVL.